The next 15 T cell receptor beta chains were all read from a single sample in a study of CD8 T cells in Susac syndrome (dated by TCRdb to between 2019 and 2020). The receptor library was made with the immunoSEQ multiplex PCR assay. RNA was extracted with the RNeasy kit and roughly 0.5 to 1 ug was reverse transcribed using random hexamers. TCRdb handled the public reads itself, with Q25 trimming in fastp and clone calling in MiXCR, and kept productive beta chains. Rows are unified per CDR3 protein, each entry keeping the most common DNA and genes. The sample yields 140,000 or so distinct CDR3 sequences; roughly 95% were counted once. Of the sample, approximately 0.09% is held by the ten largest clones. Sequencing was done on a sample of CD4+ T cells from PBMCs. These TCRs come from a human donor in good health.

J is TRBJ2-7 and V is TRBV10-3, with D unresolved. This CDR3 is built from 13 residues. Per the germline V gene, CDR1 is ENHRY and CDR2 is SYGVKD. V was shortened by 4 bases and J by 5 bases, with 12 bases between the two germline ends. CDR3 region: CAISANSNDEQYF. As DNA, the CDR3 is TGTGCCATCAGTGCTAACAGTAATGACGAGCAGTACTTC.

V usage is TRBV6-2 or TRBV6-3 and J usage is TRBJ1-2, with 9 bases matching TRBD1. Looked up from germline, CDR1 is MNHEY and CDR2 is SVGEGT. The CDR3 length is 15 residues. Trimming cost V 4 bases and J 8 bases; bases outside gene matches: 11. The CDR3 sequence: CASSLPGQGRSGYTF. The CDR3 bases are TGTGCCAGCAGTTTGCCCGGACAGGGGCGTTCGGGCTACACCTTC.

The gene calls are TRBV7-9 and TRBJ2-2; 7 nucleotides align to TRBD2. In germline, CDR1 is SEHNR, CDR2 FQNEAQ (reference sequence). Trimming cost V 2 bases and J 2 bases; bases outside gene matches: 5. The CDR3 extends over 16 amino acids. The CDR3 region has the DNA TGTGCCAGCAGCTTACCTAGCGGAGTTAACACCGGGGAGCTGTTTTTT. Residues: CASSLPSGVNTGELFF.

The chain links TRBV12-3 or TRBV12-4 to TRBJ1-5; the D gene is possibly TRBD1 (6 bases). The ends were cut back, 1 base at V and 6 bases at J, with 16 bases in the middle. The CDR3 extends over 16 amino acids. Here the CDR3 DNA reads TGTGCCAGCAGTTTAGTTCCCGGGGGCAAACGTCAGCCCCAGCATTTT. This sequence encodes CASSLVPGGKRQPQHF.

V and J are TRBV20-1 and TRBJ2-1, with 8 bases matching TRBD2. Looked up from germline, CDR1 is DFQATT and CDR2 is SNEGSKA (reference sequence). This CDR3 region has 15 residues. V dropped 3 bases and J dropped 4; count of bases not matched to a gene: 8. The CDR3 DNA sequence: TGCAGTGCTAGCCCGAGCGGGAGTGTATACAATGAGCAGTTCTTC. Protein sequence: CSASPSGSVYNEQFF.

The chain links TRBV30 to TRBJ2-2; tentative D call: TRBD1 (5 bases). In germline, CDR1 is GTSNPN, CDR2 SVGIG (reference sequence). This CDR3 contains 15 residues. Trimming took off 0 bases at V and 8 bases at J, with 16 bases between the two ends. CDR3 nucleotides: TGTGCCTGGAGTGTACTGGATGGGGCAGGAGGGGAGCTGTTTTTT. It codes for CAWSVLDGAGGELFF.

This sequence joins TRBV7-9 and TRBJ2-7, with TRBD2 identical over 14 bases. The CDR3 has 17 amino acids. Germline lookup yields CDR1 SEHNR and CDR2 FQNEAQ (reference sequence). V trimming: 5 bases; J trimming: 12 bases; junction bases outside the gene matches: 18. CDR3: CASSGGRDWTSGRLVYF. The CDR3 region has the DNA TGTGCCAGCAGCGGCGGCAGGGACTGGACTAGCGGGAGGTTGGTGTACTTC.

The J gene is TRBJ1-1, the V gene TRBV18; D is possibly TRBD1 (6 bases). Germline assignment: CDR1 KGHSH and CDR2 LQKENI. V was cut by 2 bases and J by 0 bases, with 16 bases left in between. The CDR3 loop spans 17 amino acids. The CDR3 bases are TGTGCCAGCTCACCAAGAAGGGTTGGGGGCATGAACACTGAAGCTTTCTTT. This codes for CASSPRRVGGMNTEAFF.

The V call is TRBV15, the J call TRBJ1-2; D is unresolved. V was clipped by 4 bases and J by 6 bases, with 12 bases between them. Germline lookup yields CDR1 LNHNV and CDR2 YYDKDF (reference sequence). The CDR3 covers 13 residues. The chain's CDR3 is CATSMAGRDGYTF. Written as DNA, the CDR3 is TGTGCCACCAGCATGGCAGGCCGGGATGGCTACACCTTC.

J is TRBJ2-3 and V is TRBV7-3; D is unresolved. The CDR3 covers 13 residues. Deletions cut 5 bases from V and 4 bases from J, with 10 bases between. Germline CDR1 is SGHTA and CDR2 is FQGTGA. The CDR3 reads CASSPLSPDTQYF. Written as DNA, the CDR3 is TGTGCCAGCAGCCCTCTGTCGCCAGATACGCAGTATTTT.

Written as DNA, the CDR3 is TGTGCCAGTACCCTTAGGGACTCGTCAAGCAATCAGCCCCAGCATTTT. Translation gives CASTLRDSSSNQPQHF. The chain couples TRBV19 to TRBJ1-5; maybe TRBD1 (5 bases). Per the germline V gene, CDR1 is LNHDA and CDR2 is SQIVND (reference sequence). The length of the CDR3 is 16 residues. Deletions cut 7 bases from V and 1 base from J, with 17 bases between.

This clonotype is a singleton in its sample. The chain has TRBV2 and TRBJ1-1, with D perhaps matching TRBD1 (6 bases). Trimming left V 7 bases short and J 3 bases short, with 24 bases between. There are 17 residues in the CDR3. The germline V gene has CDR1 SNHLY and CDR2 FYNNEI. The CDR3: CASKGLGGLVWDTEAFF. CDR3 in DNA: TGTGCCAGCAAGGGGTTGGGGGGGCTGGTTTGGGACACTGAAGCTTTCTTT.

The rearrangement joins TRBV30 to TRBJ1-3; D gene uncertain. The CDR3 runs to 15 residues. V lost 4 bases and J lost 0, with 13 bases in between. Looked up from germline, CDR1 is GTSNPN and CDR2 is SVGIG (reference sequence). Here the CDR3 DNA reads TGTGCCTGGAATGCGGCGGACTTCTCTGGAAACACCATATATTTT. Translating it yields CAWNAADFSGNTIYF. The complete variable domain, with remaining parts taken from reference TRBV30 and TRBJ1-3, reads SQTIHQWPATLVQPVGSPLSLECTVEGTSNPNLYWYRQAAGRGLQLLFYSVGIGQISSEVPQNLSASRPQDRQFILSSKKLLLSDSGFYLCAWNAADFSGNTIYFGEGSWLTVV.

The genes are TRBV5-1 and TRBJ2-7, with 7 bases matching TRBD1. With V trimmed by 1 base and J by 3 bases, 13 bases remained unmatched. This CDR3 spans 17 amino acids. CDR1 and CDR2 (germline): SGHRS, YFSETQ. CDR3 nucleotide sequence: TGCGCCAGCAGCTTGCCCGGAACAGGGGAACTGAACTACGAGCAGTACTTC. It codes for CASSLPGTGELNYEQYF. Complete variable domain (other parts from reference TRBV5-1 and TRBJ2-7): KAGVTQTPRYLIKTRGQQVTLSCSPISGHRSVSWYQQTPGQGLQFLFEYFSETQRNKGNFPGRFSGRQFSNSRSEMNVSTLELGDSALYLCASSLPGTGELNYEQYFGPGTRLTVT.

The rearrangement joins TRBV18 to TRBJ1-2; D is unresolved. Trimming left V 3 bases short and J 4 bases short, with 9 bases between. This CDR3 region has 13 residues. The germline CDR1 and CDR2 sequences are KGHSH and LQKENI. The CDR3 DNA reads TGTGCCAGCTCACCCCTTATTAGCTATGGCTACACCTTC. It codes for CASSPLISYGYTF. The full variable domain, in which reference TRBV18 and TRBJ1-2 provide the parts outside the CDR3, is NAGVMQNPRHLVRRRGQEARLRCSPMKGHSHVYWYRQLPEEGLKFMVYLQKENIIDESGMPKERFSAEFPKEGPSILRIQQVVRGDSAAYFCASSPLISYGYTFGSGTRLTVV.